These T cell receptor beta chains were read from a single sample in a study of blood T cell repertoires in COVID-19. The assay was immunoSEQ multiplex PCR, and TCRdb's table has in-frame clones only and misses some. The sample shows about 480,000 clones, roughly nine tenths of them seen only once. The sequencing input was peripheral blood. The receptors were sampled from a man younger than 30 with COVID-19, enrolled during active disease. Each CDR3 is given with its conserved first and last residue. The D gene is left open where the match is weak. Size is omitted from some rows. Given values are once, few, many or a class for expanded clones.

J,D,size,V,CDR3,DNA
TRBJ1-5,TRBD1,-,TRBV5-5,CASSSTFLGTGINQPQHF,TGTGCCAGCAGCAGTACCTTTTTAGGGACAGGGATCAATCAGCCCCAGCATTTT
TRBJ1-3,-,few,TRBV6-1,CASSEVWQASSGNTIYF,TGTGCCAGCAGTGAAGTCTGGCAGGCAAGCTCTGGAAACACCATATATTTT
TRBJ2-3,-,-,TRBV11-2,CASSLLGTLSTDTQYF,TGTGCCAGCAGCTTACTGGGGACACTCAGCACAGATACGCAGTATTTT
TRBJ1-1,-,-,TRBV18,CASSPAGGMNTEAFF,TGTGCCAGCTCACCAGCCGGGGGTATGAACACTGAAGCTTTCTTT
TRBJ2-7,-,-,TRBV9,CASSPGYAYEQYF,TGTGCCAGCAGCCCGGGGTATGCCTACGAGCAGTACTTC
TRBJ2-7,TRBD2,-,TRBV4-1,CASRSLAGGRSYEQYF,TGCGCCAGCAGAAGCCTAGCGGGAGGTCGCTCCTACGAGCAGTACTTC
TRBJ2-1,-,-,TRBV10-2,CASRPQGYEQFF,TGCGCCAGCAGACCTCAGGGGTACGAGCAGTTCTTC
TRBJ2-1,TRBD1,-,TRBV6-5,CASSSDRGSYNEQFF,TGTGCCAGCAGCTCCGACAGGGGCTCCTACAATGAGCAGTTCTTC
TRBJ1-2,TRBD1,once,TRBV29-1,CSVTAPDREEGGYTF,TGCAGCGTTACGGCCCCGGACAGGGAGGAGGGTGGCTACACCTTC
TRBJ2-2,TRBD1,-,TRBV27,CASRPVGSGQGITGELFF,TGTGCCAGCAGACCGGTGGGGTCGGGACAGGGGATCACCGGGGAGCTGTTTTTT
TRBJ2-3,TRBD2,-,TRBV5-1,CASRGGTSTDTQYF,TGCGCCAGCAGGGGGGGGACGAGCACAGATACGCAGTATTTT
TRBJ2-7,-,-,TRBV9,CASSVGNGRGLYEQYF,TGTGCCAGCAGCGTAGGAAACGGCAGGGGTCTTTACGAGCAGTACTTC
TRBJ2-7,-,-,TRBV30,CASQGAGYEQYF,TGTGCCTCTCAAGGGGCAGGATACGAGCAGTACTTC
TRBJ1-1,TRBD1,-,TRBV27,CASSLRQGAGNTEAFF,TGTGCCAGCAGTTTACGACAGGGGGCGGGGAACACTGAAGCTTTCTTT
TRBJ2-1,TRBD2,-,TRBV5-1,CASSLYSGGASEQFF,TGCGCCAGCAGCTTGTATAGCGGGGGGGCCAGTGAGCAGTTCTTC
TRBJ1-4,-,-,TRBV29-1,CSVWGGNEKLFF,TGCAGCGTCTGGGGGGGTAACGAAAAACTGTTTTTT
TRBJ2-7,-,-,TRBV9,CASSVESRPYEQYF,TGTGCCAGCAGCGTAGAGAGCCGCCCCTACGAGCAGTACTTC
TRBJ1-1,-,-,TRBV19,CASSIQQNTEAFF,TGTGCCAGTAGTATACAACAGAACACTGAAGCTTTCTTT
TRBJ2-2,-,many,TRBV3-1/TRBV3-2,CASSPGQFANTGELFF,TGTGCCAGCAGCCCTGGACAGTTCGCGAACACCGGGGAGCTGTTTTTT
TRBJ2-1,-,-,TRBV29-1,CSVLRGSYNEQFF,TGCAGCGTTTTACGGGGGTCCTACAATGAGCAGTTCTTC
TRBJ1-3,-,-,TRBV5-1,CASSPTGQGGNTIYF,TGCGCCAGCAGCCCTACAGGGCAGGGGGGAAACACCATATATTTT
TRBJ2-7,-,once,TRBV14,CASSALDSYEQYF,TGTGCCAGCAGCGCACTCGACTCCTACGAGCAGTACTTC
TRBJ2-1,-,-,TRBV6-5,CAIWANEQFF,TGTGCCATATGGGCTAATGAGCAGTTCTTC
TRBJ2-3,-,-,TRBV30,CAWSPGSNTDTQYF,TGTGCCTGGAGCCCAGGGTCTAACACAGATACGCAGTATTTT
TRBJ2-3,TRBD2,-,TRBV24-1,CATSDGAGVGTQYF,TGTGCCACCAGTGATGGGGCGGGGGTAGGTACGCAGTATTTT
TRBJ2-7,TRBD1,-,TRBV14,CASSRRDRFPYEQYF,TGTGCCAGCAGCCGTAGGGACAGGTTCCCCTACGAGCAGTACTTC
TRBJ1-2,-,few,TRBV10-2,CASSDDRSYGYTF,TGCGCCAGCAGTGACGACAGAAGCTATGGCTACACCTTC
TRBJ1-4,-,-,TRBV18,CASSPRGHDEKLFF,TGTGCCAGCTCACCACGGGGACATGATGAAAAACTGTTTTTT
TRBJ1-2,TRBD1,-,TRBV11-3,CASSLGPSDRGYGYTF,TGTGCCAGCAGCTTAGGCCCCTCCGACAGGGGCTATGGCTACACCTTC
TRBJ2-1,-,-,TRBV9,CASSPNSFVLDNEQFF,TGTGCCAGCAGCCCCAACTCGTTTGTGTTGGACAATGAGCAGTTCTTC
TRBJ1-2,TRBD1,-,TRBV5-5,CASSFGFRDSSSGGYTF,TGTGCCAGCAGCTTTGGTTTCCGGGACAGTAGTTCTGGCGGCTACACCTTC
TRBJ2-5,-,-,TRBV18,CASSPQGVQETQYF,TGTGCCAGCTCACCGCAGGGTGTCCAAGAGACCCAGTACTTC
TRBJ1-4,-,-,TRBV29-1,CSVGGVSPNEKLFF,TGCAGCGTTGGCGGGGTTTCTCCTAATGAAAAACTGTTTTTT